This T cell receptor (beta chain) emerged from a study of T cells in tuberculosis. From germline, CDR1 is SGDLS and CDR2 YYNGEE. V gave up 3 bases and J gave up 8 bases; unmatched junction bases: 10. This CDR3 has 16 residues. Time point specified: new active TB diagnosis, blood taken before or within 7 days of starting treatment. Produced via immunoSEQ multiplex PCR; TCRdb's table is partial and in-frame only. The table has 29,000 or so clones, approximately 90% seen once. The receptor comes from an adult with tuberculosis. The starting material was PBMCs, obtained at tuberculosis diagnosis. The chain uses TRBV9 and TRBJ2-1, with 11 bases lining up with TRBD2. CDR3 sequence (DNA): TGTGCCAGCAGCGCAACACTAGCGGGAGTAACCGATGAGCAGTTCTTC. As protein: CASSATLAGVTDEQFF.